These 26 T cell receptor beta chains were sequenced from one sample in a study of blood T cell repertoires in COVID-19. Assay: immunoSEQ multiplex PCR; the TCRdb copy retains only in-frame clones and omits some. The table lists some 300,000 clones, around 90% of them singletons. Source material: PBMCs or T cells enriched from blood (not recorded which). These receptor sequences come from a woman in her late teens or twenties with acute COVID-19.

The chain links TRBV2 to TRBJ1-1, with a weak D call TRBD1 (6 bases). V was shortened by 4 bases and J by 4 bases, with 16 bases between the two germline ends. This CDR3 has 15 amino acids. CDR1 SNHLY and CDR2 FYNNEI come from the germline V gene. This CDR3 reads CASSAGGPTLTEAFF. The CDR3 DNA reads as TGTGCCAGCAGTGCCGGGGGGCCCACACTCACTGAAGCTTTCTTT.

The V gene is TRBV24-1, the J gene TRBJ2-7, with 9 bases fitting TRBD1. CDR1 is KGHDR, CDR2 SFDVKD, per germline. The CDR3 loop spans 16 amino acids. The ends lost 1 base at V and 5 bases at J; junction bases unmatched: 8. CDR3 nucleotide sequence: TGTGCCACCAGTGATTTACGACAGGGGGTGCGCAACGAGCAGTACTTC. It is translated as CATSDLRQGVRNEQYF.

This chain uses TRBV25-1 with TRBJ1-2, with TRBD1 matching 7 bases. The V and J ends lost 4 bases and 4 bases, in that order; junction bases with no gene match: 3. CDR1 and CDR2 (germline): MGHDK, SYGVNS. CDR3 length: 13 residues. The chain's CDR3 is CASSAGQSYGYTF. DNA for the CDR3: TGTGCCAGCAGTGCGGGACAGAGCTATGGCTACACCTTC.

The rearrangement uses TRBV18 and TRBJ2-1; maybe TRBD2 (6 bases). V was pared by 3 bases and J by 3 bases, with 15 bases between. Germline loops: CDR1 KGHSH, CDR2 LQKENI. This CDR3 is built from 16 residues. The CDR3 DNA is TGTGCCAGCTCACCCAGTGGTAGCGGAGACTACAATGAGCAGTTCTTC. The encoded protein is CASSPSGSGDYNEQFF.

The CDR3 nucleotides are TGTGCCAGCAGCTTAGAGCATGGGGCCAACGTCCTGACTTTC. It translates to CASSLEHGANVLTF. The gene calls are TRBV7-2 and TRBJ2-6; no definite D call. This CDR3 has 14 amino acids. V shed 1 base and J shed 3 bases, with 4 bases lying between them. In germline, CDR1 is SGHTA, CDR2 FQGNSA. The complete variable domain, with remaining parts taken from reference TRBV7-2 and TRBJ2-6, reads GAGVSQSPSNKVTEKGKDVELRCDPISGHTALYWYRQSLGQGLEFLIYFQGNSAPDKSGLPSDRFSAERTGGSVSTLTIQRTQQEDSAVYLCASSLEHGANVLTFGAGSRLTVL.

V gene TRBV23-1 combines with J gene TRBJ2-2, with D possibly matching TRBD1 (6 bases). Being an ORF, TRBV23-1 has a function that is uncertain. The CDR3 totals 18 residues. Trimming left V 4 bases short and J 6 bases short, with 24 bases between. The CDR3 here is CASSLEGEPSGPAGELFF. CDR3 sequence (DNA): TGCGCCAGCAGTCTCGAGGGGGAGCCGTCGGGACCTGCCGGGGAGCTGTTTTTT.

V is TRBV6-5 and J is TRBJ1-5, with D possibly TRBD1 on 5 matching bases. Germline values: CDR1 MNHEY, CDR2 SVGAGI. This CDR3 spans 13 amino acids. Deletions cut 6 bases from V and 3 bases from J, with 9 bases between. The CDR3 nucleotides read TGTGCCAGCAGCGGACACCTCAATCAGCCCCAGCATTTT. Its translation: CASSGHLNQPQHF.

This clone was detected a few times. The rearrangement uses TRBV2 and TRBJ1-2; no clear D. V lost 5 bases, J lost 2 bases, and 9 bases lay in between. The V gene's germline CDR1 is SNHLY and CDR2 FYNNEI. The CDR3 runs to 13 residues. CDR3 in amino acids: CASSFTANYGYTF. CDR3 DNA sequence: TGTGCCAGCAGTTTTACAGCCAACTATGGCTACACCTTC.

This clone was observed a handful of times. The V and J genes are TRBV2 and TRBJ1-1, with TRBD1 matching over 7 bases. The CDR3 loop spans 14 amino acids. The ends lost 5 bases at V and 0 bases at J; junction bases unmatched: 3. Germline V gives CDR1 SNHLY, CDR2 FYNNEI. This CDR3 reads CASSPDRVNTEAFF. The CDR3 bases are TGTGCCAGCAGTCCCGACAGGGTGAACACTGAAGCTTTCTTT.

This clone was counted once. This chain links TRBV2 with TRBJ1-2; weak D call: TRBD1 (5 bases). The CDR3 has 14 residues. Per the germline V gene, CDR1 is SNHLY and CDR2 is FYNNEI. The ends were cut back, 3 bases at V and 8 bases at J, with 16 bases in the middle. In DNA, the CDR3 is TGTGCCAGCAGTGATAAAGGCCAGGGTGCGGGCTACACCTTC. Translation gives CASSDKGQGAGYTF.

The chain couples TRBV6-6 to TRBJ2-7, with 8 nucleotides matching TRBD2. Germline trimming cut 2 bases from V and 2 bases from J; bases unmatched to any gene: 5. From germline, CDR1 is MNHNY and CDR2 SVGAGI (reference sequence). The CDR3 has 15 amino acids. This CDR3 reads CASSYAGTSAYEQYF. The CDR3 DNA is TGTGCCAGCAGTTACGCCGGGACTAGTGCCTACGAGCAGTACTTC.

The V gene is TRBV7-9, the J gene TRBJ1-2; a weak D match, TRBD1 (6 bases). The length of the CDR3 is 17 residues. Per germline, CDR1 SEHNR and CDR2 FQNEAQ (reference sequence). Trimming took off 2 bases at V and 8 bases at J, with 24 bases between the two ends. The DNA of the CDR3 is TGTGCCAGCAGCTTAAACTCCGGGACACAAAGTGTAGGCGGCTACACCTTC. It is translated as CASSLNSGTQSVGGYTF.

The chain couples TRBV7-2 to TRBJ1-6, with 9 bases that match TRBD1. The CDR3 runs 15 residues. Germline CDR1 SGHTA, CDR2 FQGNSA. Losses at the gene ends were 5 bases for V and 6 bases for J; bases not matched to a gene: 5. CDR3 residues: CASSPDRGVNSPLHF. In DNA form, the CDR3 reads TGTGCCAGCAGCCCCGACAGGGGGGTTAATTCACCCCTCCACTTT.

The rearrangement uses TRBV7-9 and TRBJ2-3, with 7 bases matching TRBD2. Germline CDR1 is SEHNR and CDR2 is FQNEAQ (reference sequence). The CDR3 runs 15 residues. Trimming removed 3 bases from V and 6 bases from J; junction bases left unmatched: 9. The CDR3 DNA is TGTGCCAGCAGCTTGGGGGAGGGTATTCTTGATACGCAGTATTTT. Protein product: CASSLGEGILDTQYF.

The chain links TRBV5-1 to TRBJ2-2, with 10 bases matching TRBD1. The CDR3 length is 15 residues. From germline, CDR1 is SGHRS and CDR2 YFSETQ. Trimming removed 4 bases from V and 1 base from J; junction bases left unmatched: 1. CDR3 sequence: CASSRDRGNTGELFF. CDR3 coding DNA: TGCGCCAGCAGCCGGGACAGGGGGAACACCGGGGAGCTGTTTTTT.

This chain links TRBV30 with TRBJ1-5, with 7 bases lining up with TRBD1. J was trimmed by 4 bases and V by 1 base; bases with no gene match: 4. This CDR3 comprises 14 residues. Germline CDR1 and CDR2: GTSNPN and SVGIG (reference sequence). The CDR3 DNA reads as TGTGCCTGGAGTGCAGGGGGTCTGAATCAGCCCCAGCATTTT. This sequence encodes CAWSAGGLNQPQHF.

The chain recombines TRBV10-1 with TRBJ2-1; 11 bases map to TRBD2. J lost 0 bases, V lost 6 bases, and 4 bases had no gene match. CDR3 length: 16 residues. Germline CDR1 reads WNHNN; CDR2 reads SYGVQD (reference sequence). CDR3 nucleotide sequence: TGCGCCAGCAGCTCAACTAGCGGGAGCTCCTACAATGAGCAGTTCTTC. Amino acid sequence: CASSSTSGSSYNEQFF.

This chain links TRBV19 with TRBJ2-7, with 14 positions matching TRBD2. The CDR3 spans 15 residues. V was clipped by 6 bases and J by 4 bases; unmatched bases: 5. Germline CDR1 and CDR2: LNHDA and SQIVND (reference sequence). The CDR3 sequence: CASSRLAGGKYEQYF. DNA for the CDR3: TGTGCCAGTAGCAGACTAGCGGGAGGGAAATACGAGCAGTACTTC.

The gene calls are TRBV11-3 and TRBJ2-5, with 10 bases fitting TRBD1. Germline V CDR1 and CDR2: SGHNT, YENEEA. The CDR3 contains 16 residues. The V segment lost 4 bases and the J segment 1 base; nucleotides outside the gene matches: 6. The CDR3 DNA follows: TGTGCCAGCAGCTCTAAGACAGGGGGCGGCCAAGAGACCCAGTACTTC. The encoded protein is CASSSKTGGGQETQYF.

V and J are TRBV6-1 and TRBJ2-1, with D perhaps TRBD2 (5 bases). The germline gives CDR1 MNHNS, CDR2 SASEGT. The CDR3 runs 16 residues. V lost 4 bases and J 0 bases, leaving 13 bases between the germline ends. CDR3 bases: TGTGCCAGCAGTGGTCGTTTTGGGAGCTCCTACAATGAGCAGTTCTTC. The encoded protein is CASSGRFGSSYNEQFF.

J is TRBJ1-2 and V is TRBV6-5; 11 bases fit TRBD1. The V gene end was trimmed by 6 bases and the J gene end by 6 bases; junction bases not matched to a gene: 6. The CDR3 runs to 14 residues. CDR1 is MNHEY, CDR2 SVGAGI, per germline. As DNA, the CDR3 is TGTGCCAGCAGCCCGTGGACAGGGGGCGATGGCTACACCTTC. Amino acid sequence: CASSPWTGGDGYTF.

This clone showed up just once. This chain connects TRBV28 to TRBJ1-6, with 8 bases aligning to TRBD1. The CDR3 loop spans 14 amino acids. V lost 6 bases, J lost 9 bases, and 7 bases stayed unmatched. From germline, CDR1 is MDHEN and CDR2 SYDVKM. The CDR3 reads CASRGTGGSSPLHF. For the CDR3, the DNA is TGTGCCAGCAGGGGGACAGGTGGCAGTTCACCCCTCCACTTT.

CDR3 in DNA: TGTGCCAGCAGCCTATACCGGGACATTAAACACAATCAGCCCCAGCATTTT. Its translation: CASSLYRDIKHNQPQHF. The rearrangement uses TRBV7-8 and TRBJ1-5; a possible D gene is TRBD1 (6 bases). In germline, CDR1 is SGHVS, CDR2 FQNEAQ. V lost 5 bases, J lost 3 bases, and 20 bases lay in between. This CDR3 is built from 17 residues.

The chain combines TRBV11-2 with TRBJ1-1; a possible D gene is TRBD1 (5 bases). The CDR3 totals 13 residues. The germline V gene encodes CDR1 SGHAT and CDR2 FQNNGV. The ends were cut back, 5 bases at V and 7 bases at J, with 14 bases in the middle. This chain's CDR3 is CASSLLGGSEAFF. CDR3 DNA: TGTGCCAGCAGCCTTCTGGGGGGGAGTGAAGCTTTCTTT.

The chain joins TRBV28 to TRBJ1-3, with unresolved D. Trimming stripped 3 bases from V and 2 bases from J, with 11 bases between. The CDR3 length is 15 residues. Germline V lookup: CDR1 MDHEN, CDR2 SYDVKM. CDR3 residues: CASSFSLVPGNTIYF. In DNA form, the CDR3 reads TGTGCCAGCAGTTTTTCACTGGTGCCTGGAAACACCATATATTTT.

The chain employs TRBV5-6 and TRBJ1-4, with unresolved D. The CDR3 has 16 amino acids. The germline V gene encodes CDR1 SGHDT and CDR2 YYEEEE. Trimming pared 2 bases from V and 0 bases from J, leaving 11 bases between. CDR3 region: CASSFGVSATNEKLFF. CDR3 in DNA: TGTGCCAGCAGCTTCGGAGTATCCGCAACTAATGAAAAACTGTTTTTT.